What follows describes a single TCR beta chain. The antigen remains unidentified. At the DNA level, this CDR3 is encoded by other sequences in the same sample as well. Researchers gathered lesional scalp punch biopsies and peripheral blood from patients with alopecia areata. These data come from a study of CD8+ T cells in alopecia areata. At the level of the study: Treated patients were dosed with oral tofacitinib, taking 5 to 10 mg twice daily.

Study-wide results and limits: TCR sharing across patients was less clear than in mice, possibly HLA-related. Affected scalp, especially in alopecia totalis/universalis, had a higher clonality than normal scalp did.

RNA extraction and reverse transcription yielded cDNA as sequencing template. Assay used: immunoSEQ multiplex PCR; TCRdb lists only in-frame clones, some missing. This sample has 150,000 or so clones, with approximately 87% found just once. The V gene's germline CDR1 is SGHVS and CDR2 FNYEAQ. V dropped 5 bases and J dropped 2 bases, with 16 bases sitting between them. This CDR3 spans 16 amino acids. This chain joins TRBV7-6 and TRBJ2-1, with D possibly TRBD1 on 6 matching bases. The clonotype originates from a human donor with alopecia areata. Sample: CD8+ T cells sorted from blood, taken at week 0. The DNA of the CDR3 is TGTGCCAGCAGCCCACAAACAGGGAGCCCCTACAATGAGCAGTTCTTC. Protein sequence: CASSPQTGSPYNEQFF.